This entry lists 28 T cell receptor beta chains sequenced from one sample in a study of blood T cells in healthy people across ages. The second PCR ran roughly 6 to 12 cycles with a sample-barcoded 5' primer and J-beta primers. TCRdb fed the 5' RACE reads into MiXCR, producing one record per CDR3 protein. This table has about 640,000 distinct CDR3 sequences, roughly 58% appearing once. Sequenced: blood. Receptors originate from a man aged 55 to 70 in good health.

This clonotype turned up a few times. The J gene is TRBJ1-1, the V gene TRBV20-1; unclear D gene. This CDR3 comprises 12 residues. Per the germline V gene, CDR1 is DFQATT and CDR2 is SNEGSKA (reference sequence). The V end was cut by 0 bases, the J end by 3 bases, with 5 bases between. The CDR3 coding sequence is TGCAGTGCTAGAGATTTGGACACTGAAGCTTTCTTT. Amino acid sequence: CSARDLDTEAFF.

The genes are TRBV2 and TRBJ2-5, with D uncertain. V lost 8 bases and J lost 5, with 12 bases in between. The CDR3 runs to 12 residues. The germline gives CDR1 SNHLY, CDR2 FYNNEI. The CDR3 sequence: CASDRRWETQYF. The CDR3 DNA sequence: TGTGCCAGCGACCGACGCTGGGAGACCCAGTACTTC. The variable domain in full, with the rest retrieved from reference TRBV2 and TRBJ2-5, is EPEVTQTPSHQVTQMGQEVILRCVPISNHLYFYWYRQILGQKVEFLVSFYNNEISEKSEIFDDQFSVERPDGSNFTLKIRSTKLEDSAMYFCASDRRWETQYFGPGTRLLVL.

This sequence joins TRBV6-5 and TRBJ2-5; D not certain. V was trimmed by 6 bases and J by 11 bases, leaving 16 bases between them. Per the germline V gene, CDR1 is MNHEY and CDR2 is SVGAGI. The length of the CDR3 is 12 residues. Here the CDR3 DNA reads TGTGCCAGCAGCAACAGTTACAATGAGCAGTACTTC. Amino acids: CASSNSYNEQYF.

In its sample, this clonotype was seen once. V is TRBV4-1 and J is TRBJ2-1; the match to TRBD1 covers 7 bases. The CDR3 is 19 residues long. With V trimmed by 1 base and J by 0 bases, 12 bases remained unmatched. Germline-derived CDR1 and CDR2 are MGHRA and YSYEKL. This CDR3 is CASSQGLRGQQSSYNEQFF. The DNA for the CDR3 is TGCGCCAGCAGCCAAGGTTTAAGGGGACAGCAGTCCTCCTACAATGAGCAGTTCTTC.

The CDR3 DNA reads TGTGCCAGCAGCCAAGAGAAGGGCGGGGGGGCCCCAGATACGCAGTATTTT. Protein product: CASSQEKGGGAPDTQYF. V usage is TRBV3-1 and J usage is TRBJ2-3; TRBD2 matches 9 bases. With V trimmed by 0 bases and J by 4 bases, 8 bases remained unmatched. This CDR3 has 17 amino acids. The V gene's germline CDR1 is LGHDT and CDR2 YNNKEL (reference sequence).

This clonotype has just a few counts. V gene TRBV20-1 combines with J gene TRBJ1-6; 7 bases map to TRBD1. This CDR3 contains 14 residues. V lost 5 bases, J lost 7 bases, and 8 bases stayed unmatched. The germline CDR1 and CDR2 sequences are DFQATT and SNEGSKA (reference sequence). CDR3 in amino acids: CSAPRQGANSPLHF. CDR3 DNA: TGCAGTGCTCCCCGACAGGGTGCCAATTCACCCCTCCACTTT.

This clonotype was observed a single time. The chain employs TRBV7-2 and TRBJ2-5, with 8 bases that match TRBD2. CDR1 and CDR2 (germline): SGHTA, FQGNSA. J was trimmed by 11 bases and V by 2 bases; bases with no gene match: 13. The CDR3 has 15 amino acids. CDR3 nucleotides: TGTGCCAGCAGCTTATTACCCGGGGGGGCGAGTGAGCAGTACTTC. Amino acids: CASSLLPGGASEQYF.

This clonotype has a count of ten or more. The V and J genes are TRBV28 and TRBJ2-3; 7 bases line up with TRBD1. Germline loops: CDR1 MDHEN, CDR2 SYDVKM. CDR3 length: 15 residues. J gave up 2 bases and V 2 bases, and 4 bases lay outside the gene matches. This chain's CDR3 is CASSLRTGYTDTQYF. The CDR3 bases are TGTGCCAGCAGTTTAAGGACAGGATACACAGATACGCAGTATTTT.

J is TRBJ2-5 and V is TRBV28; a possible D gene is TRBD2 (6 bases). Trimming left V 8 bases short and J 1 base short, with 14 bases between. CDR1 is MDHEN and CDR2 is SYDVKM in the germline V gene. CDR3 length equals 14 residues. CDR3 coding DNA: TGTGCCAGCGCGGTGGGGGGACCCCAAGAGACCCAGTACTTC. Encoded protein: CASAVGGPQETQYF.

The rearrangement links TRBV6-6 to TRBJ1-5, with 7 nucleotides matching TRBD1. The CDR3 extends over 17 amino acids. Germline loops: CDR1 MNHNY, CDR2 SVGAGI (reference sequence). Trimming removed 2 bases from V and 1 base from J; junction bases left unmatched: 8. The CDR3: CASSYPRGQMSNQPQHF. The DNA of the CDR3 is TGTGCCAGCAGTTACCCAAGGGGACAGATGAGCAATCAGCCCCAGCATTTT.

The genes are TRBV12-3 or TRBV12-4 and TRBJ2-5, with 9 bases fitting TRBD1. The J call may be wrong; the DNA end is better matched by TRBJ2-7. This CDR3 has 14 amino acids. DNA for the CDR3: TGTGCCAGCACCCCGCGGGGACAGGGCTCCGAGCAGTACTTC. It specifies CASTPRGQGSEQYF.

This clonotype was observed a single time. One junction end disagrees with the germline gene, perhaps due to a read error. The V call is TRBV6-1, the J call TRBJ1-2, with TRBD1 identical over 8 bases. CDR3 length: 15 amino acids. In germline, CDR1 is MNHNS, CDR2 SASEGT. CDR3 DNA sequence: TGTGCCAGCAGTGAATGGCCCGGGACAGGCTATGGCCACACCTTC. Its translation: CASSEWPGTGYGHTF.

The chain joins TRBV6-5 to TRBJ1-6; D ambiguous. V lost 6 bases to trimming and J lost 10 bases, with 13 bases between them. Germline lookup yields CDR1 MNHEY and CDR2 SVGAGI. The CDR3 runs 13 residues. In nucleotides, the CDR3 is TGTGCCAGCAGAAACTACGACCGATCACCCCTCCACTTT. As protein: CASRNYDRSPLHF.

The V and J genes are TRBV7-2 and TRBJ2-7; no reliable D call. The assigned J gene may be wrong: the sequence end matches TRBJ2-5 better. This CDR3 is 12 amino acids long. Germline CDR1 and CDR2: SGHTA and FQGNSA. CDR3 coding DNA: TGTGCCAGCAGCTTCTTATGGGAGACCCAGTACTTC. The encoded protein is CASSFLWETQYF.

This clonotype was detected a few times. The gene calls are TRBV15 and TRBJ2-7, with D possibly called TRBD1 or TRBD2 (5 bases each). Deletions cut 0 bases from V and 2 bases from J, with 8 bases between. The CDR3 has 14 residues. In germline, CDR1 is LNHNV, CDR2 YYDKDF (reference sequence). The CDR3, as DNA: TGTGCCACCAGCAGAGATCTGGGGGCCTACGAGCAGTACTTC. Protein: CATSRDLGAYEQYF. The full variable domain, its missing parts supplied by reference TRBV15 and TRBJ2-7, is DAMVIQNPRYQVTQFGKPVTLSCSQTLNHNVMYWYQQKSSQAPKLLFHYYDKDFNNEADTPDNFQSRRPNTSFCFLDIRSPGLGDTAMYLCATSRDLGAYEQYFGPGTRLTVT.

The V gene is TRBV20-1, the J gene TRBJ2-4; D ambiguous. This CDR3 has 13 amino acids. Germline lookup yields CDR1 DFQATT and CDR2 SNEGSKA (reference sequence). Trimming left V 3 bases short and J 2 bases short, with 8 bases between. The CDR3 nucleotides read TGCAGTGCTAGCGATGGACCCAAAAACATTCAGTACTTC. Translated: CSASDGPKNIQYF.

The CDR3 loop is CSASGGGSDTQYF. CDR3 nucleotides: TGCAGTGCTAGCGGGGGGGGTTCAGATACGCAGTATTTT. J is TRBJ2-3 and V is TRBV20-1, with 8 bases identical to TRBD2. CDR1 and CDR2 from the germline V gene are DFQATT and SNEGSKA (reference sequence). This CDR3 comprises 13 residues. V was pared by 3 bases and J by 4 bases, with 3 bases of the junction left unmatched.

J is TRBJ2-5 and V is TRBV10-3, with 15 bases aligning to TRBD2. V was clipped by 6 bases and J by 5 bases; unmatched bases: 10. Germline loops: CDR1 ENHRY, CDR2 SYGVKD. CDR3 length: 17 amino acids. The CDR3 loop reads CAIRRARTSGGAETQYF. CDR3 nucleotide sequence: TGTGCCATCAGAAGAGCGAGGACTAGCGGGGGGGCGGAGACCCAGTACTTC.

The sample holds a few counts of this clonotype. The chain couples TRBV7-2 to TRBJ2-7; D is undetermined. The length of the CDR3 is 15 residues. Trimming took 4 bases from V and 6 from J, leaving 19 bases between them. Germline CDR1 SGHTA, CDR2 FQGNSA. The CDR3 bases are TGTGCCAGCAGCTCCGTGACCGCTACCCCCGGCGAGCAGTACTTC. This gives the protein CASSSVTATPGEQYF.

The chain joins TRBV6-1 to TRBJ2-7; tentative D call: TRBD1 (5 bases). This CDR3 spans 14 amino acids. The germline gives CDR1 MNHNS, CDR2 SASEGT. The V end was cut by 5 bases, the J end by 7 bases, with 18 bases between. The CDR3 reads CASSLRVGPLEQYF. The CDR3 DNA is TGTGCCAGCAGTCTCAGGGTTGGACCATTGGAGCAGTACTTC.

J is TRBJ2-7 and V is TRBV6-1; weak D call: TRBD2 (6 bases). The end of the DNA fits TRBJ2-5 better, so the J call may be wrong. Germline V gene lookup returns CDR1 MNHNS and CDR2 SASEGT. This CDR3 has 13 amino acids. CDR3 nucleotide sequence: TGTGCCAGCAGCGGGGTCGGGAGAGAGACCCAGTACTTC. It is translated as CASSGVGRETQYF.

The chain combines TRBV7-9 with TRBJ1-4; D not resolved. CDR3 length: 16 amino acids. The V end lost 2 bases, the J end lost 0 bases, and 10 bases lay between the germline ends. In germline, CDR1 is SEHNR, CDR2 FQNEAQ (reference sequence). In nucleotides, the CDR3 is TGTGCCAGCAGCTTATTCTTCATTGCAACTAATGAAAAACTGTTTTTT. Translation: CASSLFFIATNEKLFF. Drawing the rest from reference TRBV7-9 and TRBJ1-4, the complete variable domain is DTGVSQNPRHKITKRGQNVTFRCDPISEHNRLYWYRQTLGQGPEFLTYFQNEAQLEKSRLLSDRFSAERPKGSFSTLEIQRTEQGDSAMYLCASSLFFIATNEKLFFGSGTQLSVL.

This chain joins TRBV20-1 and TRBJ1-5, with D uncertain. Trimming pared 0 bases from V and 7 bases from J, leaving 13 bases between. CDR3 size: 14 residues. CDR1 and CDR2 (germline): DFQATT, SNEGSKA (reference sequence). CDR3 protein: CSARDSLASQPQHF. CDR3 nucleotide sequence: TGCAGTGCTAGAGATAGTTTGGCGAGCCAGCCCCAGCATTTT.

The rearrangement links TRBV5-1 to TRBJ2-4; possibly TRBD1 for D (5 bases). TRBJ2-7 matches the DNA end more closely, so the J call is doubtful. CDR1 SGHRS and CDR2 YFSETQ come from the germline V gene. This CDR3 comprises 14 residues. CDR3 amino acids: CASSLGQWGSEQYF. CDR3 in DNA: TGCGCCAGCAGCTTGGGCCAGTGGGGCAGCGAGCAGTACTTC.

The V gene is TRBV4-1, the J gene TRBJ2-1; 14 nucleotides align to TRBD2. There are 21 residues in the CDR3. CDR1 is MGHRA and CDR2 is YSYEKL in the germline V gene. Trimming removed 0 bases from V and 4 bases from J; junction bases left unmatched: 14. The CDR3 protein is CASSQEGAPTSGGAKYNEQFF. CDR3 DNA: TGCGCCAGCAGCCAAGAGGGGGCCCCGACTAGCGGGGGGGCTAAATACAATGAGCAGTTCTTC.

The rearrangement links TRBV5-1 to TRBJ2-1; a weak D match, TRBD2 (6 bases). This CDR3 has 17 amino acids. V was trimmed by 3 bases and J by 0 bases, leaving 16 bases between them. Germline loops: CDR1 SGHRS, CDR2 YFSETQ. DNA for the CDR3: TGCGCCAGCAGCTGGGCCAGCTCGCGGGGCTCCTACAATGAGCAGTTCTTC. This gives the protein CASSWASSRGSYNEQFF. The full variable domain, its missing parts supplied by reference TRBV5-1 and TRBJ2-1, is KAGVTQTPRYLIKTRGQQVTLSCSPISGHRSVSWYQQTPGQGLQFLFEYFSETQRNKGNFPGRFSGRQFSNSRSEMNVSTLELGDSALYLCASSWASSRGSYNEQFFGPGTRLTVL.

This clonotype was seen more than once but under ten times. The J gene is TRBJ2-4, the V gene TRBV2; 8 nucleotides match TRBD1. Germline-derived CDR1 and CDR2 are SNHLY and FYNNEI. V was pared by 3 bases and J by 0 bases, with 7 bases of the junction left unmatched. CDR3 size: 17 residues. The CDR3 DNA is TGTGCCAGCAGTGATGACAGGGGTATCCTAGCCAAAAACATTCAGTACTTC. Its translation is CASSDDRGILAKNIQYF.

V is TRBV6-5 and J is TRBJ2-2; tentative D call: TRBD2 (6 bases). CDR3 length: 16 residues. Deletions cut 6 bases from V and 0 bases from J, with 14 bases between. From germline, CDR1 is MNHEY and CDR2 SVGAGI. This CDR3 is CASRTGGTANTGELFF. In DNA, the CDR3 is TGTGCCAGCAGAACCGGCGGGACCGCGAACACCGGGGAGCTGTTTTTT.